What follows are 5 T cell receptor beta chains derived from one specimen sequenced in a study of T-cell reconstitution after alpha-beta-depleted transplantation in children. Unique molecular identifiers were used to barcode this TCRbeta library. Each CDR3 protein is one row after TCRdb ran MiXCR on the PCR reads. The profile shows about 640,000 distinct CDR3 sequences, 16% of them singletons. This specimen was PBMCs from the stem cell graft donor, taken from the stem cell graft. The receptors shown here come from a human donor who donated a stem cell graft to a child with acute myeloid leukemia.

The chain has TRBV12-3 or TRBV12-4 and TRBJ1-6, with 9 bases matching TRBD1. V trimming: 5 bases; J trimming: 10 bases; junction bases outside the gene matches: 3. The CDR3 runs 13 residues. The CDR3 bases are TGTGCCAGCAGTCCGGGACAGGGCTCACCCCTCCACTTT. Protein product: CASSPGQGSPLHF.

The chain recombines TRBV15 with TRBJ2-5; unclear D gene. This CDR3 spans 13 amino acids. Germline V gives CDR1 LNHNV, CDR2 YYDKDF (reference sequence). Trimming took 0 bases from V and 5 from J, leaving 7 bases between them. CDR3 DNA: TGTGCCACCAGCAGAGATGATCTGGAGACCCAGTACTTC. This encodes CATSRDDLETQYF.

This clonotype was seen repeatedly, ten times or more. The V gene is TRBV12-3 or TRBV12-4, the J gene TRBJ2-3; D is perhaps TRBD1 (6 bases). The length of the CDR3 is 13 residues. Trimming removed 6 bases from V and 2 bases from J, with 9 bases in between. The CDR3 bases are TGTGCCAGCAGAGGGGGTCTCACAGATACGCAGTATTTT. Translating gives CASRGGLTDTQYF.

This rearrangement joins TRBV4-1 to TRBJ2-7; 9 bases map to TRBD1. The CDR3 runs to 13 residues. Unmatched junction bases numbered 6, after V lost 6 bases and J lost 6 bases. Germline CDR1 reads MGHRA; CDR2 reads YSYEKL. The CDR3 spells CASSTTGGTEQYF. The DNA of the CDR3 is TGCGCCAGCAGTACGACAGGGGGAACCGAGCAGTACTTC.

This clonotype was seen only a few times. J is TRBJ2-1 and V is TRBV5-1; 13 bases align to TRBD2. CDR1 is SGHRS and CDR2 is YFSETQ in the germline V gene. V shed 4 bases and J 11 bases; nucleotides not matched to a gene: 9. The CDR3 length is 15 residues. CDR3 DNA: TGCGCCAGCAGCATAGGACTAGCGGGGGCCGGCCAGCAGTTCTTC. It specifies CASSIGLAGAGQQFF.